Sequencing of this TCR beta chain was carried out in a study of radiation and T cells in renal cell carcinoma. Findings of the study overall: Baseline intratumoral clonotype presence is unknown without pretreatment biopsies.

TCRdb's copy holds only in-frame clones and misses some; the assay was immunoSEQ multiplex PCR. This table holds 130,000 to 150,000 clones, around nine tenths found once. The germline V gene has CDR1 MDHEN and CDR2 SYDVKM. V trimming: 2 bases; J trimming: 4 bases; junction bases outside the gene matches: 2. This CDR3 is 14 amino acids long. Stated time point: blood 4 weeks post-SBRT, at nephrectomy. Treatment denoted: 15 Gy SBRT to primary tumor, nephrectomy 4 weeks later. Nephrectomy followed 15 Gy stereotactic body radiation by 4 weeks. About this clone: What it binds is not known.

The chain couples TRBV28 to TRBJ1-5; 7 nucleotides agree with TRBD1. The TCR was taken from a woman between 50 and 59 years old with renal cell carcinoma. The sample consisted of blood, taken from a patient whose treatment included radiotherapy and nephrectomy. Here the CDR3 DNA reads TGTGCCAGCAGTTTAAGGGACAGAAATCAGCCCCAGCATTTT. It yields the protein CASSLRDRNQPQHF.